A selection of T cell receptor beta chains follows, all from one sample in a study of regulatory T cells in long-lasting Graves disease. MiXCR was run by TCRdb on the multiplex PCR reads, yielding one entry per CDR3 protein. The data contain around 430,000 distinct CDR3 sequences, about 22% of them seen just once; the ten biggest clones take up about 12%. The sequencing used peripheral blood mononuclear cells (PBMCs), collected when the disease was refractory, from a patient treated with antithyroid drugs. The origin of the receptors is a female donor with Graves disease. The CDR3 runs from the conserved cysteine through the conserved F or W. Fields, in order: D gene, clone size, V gene, J gene, CDR3 DNA, CDR3 protein. The D gene is left open where the match is weak. Some rows have no size entry. The others give once, few or many, or a class for an expanded clone.

NA,few,TRBV7-2,TRBJ1-2,TGTGCCAGCAGCCCCGACTTGGGTACTGGCTACACCTTC,CASSPDLGTGYTF
TRBD1,NA,TRBV30,TRBJ2-7,TGTGCCTGGAGCCCCGGGACAGTGAGCTACGAGCAGTACTTC,CAWSPGTVSYEQYF
TRBD1,many,TRBV7-2,TRBJ2-7,TGTGCCAGCAGCTTACAATCAACTGGACAGGTCCCCTACGAGCAGTACTTC,CASSLQSTGQVPYEQYF
NA,many,TRBV11-2,TRBJ2-7,TGTGCCAGCAGCCCTGCAATCTACGAGCAGTACTTC,CASSPAIYEQYF
TRBD1,many,TRBV6-1,TRBJ1-2,TGTGCCAGCAGCGAGGGACAGGGCCTACACTATGGCTACACCTTC,CASSEGQGLHYGYTF
NA,few,TRBV5-1,TRBJ1-1,TGCGCCAGCAGCCCCACTGGGGGGCTAAACACTGAAGCTTTCTTT,CASSPTGGLNTEAFF
NA,NA,TRBV30,TRBJ1-1,TGTGCCTGGAACCGCGGCAGGAACCCTGAAGCTTTCTTT,CAWNRGRNPEAFF
NA,NA,TRBV3-1,TRBJ2-2,TGTGCCAGCAGCCACGGCCCGCCTGACGGGGAGCTGTTTTTT,CASSHGPPDGELFF
NA,NA,TRBV5-4,TRBJ2-5,TGTGCCAGCAGCTTGCCAAACCAAGAGACCCAGTACTTC,CASSLPNQETQYF
NA,many,TRBV6-5,TRBJ1-1,TGTGCCAGCAGTTATGAAGATCAGACTGAAGCTTTCTTT,CASSYEDQTEAFF
NA,NA,TRBV2,TRBJ1-5,TGTGCCAGCAGTGAAGATTATAGCAATCAGCCCCAGCATTTT,CASSEDYSNQPQHF
NA,many,TRBV28,TRBJ1-6,TGTGCCAGCAGAGGGGGGACACATAATTCACCCCTCCACTTT,CASRGGTHNSPLHF
NA,few,TRBV16,TRBJ1-5,TGTGCCAGCAGCCAATCGGGCAGGGGTTTAAGCAATCAGCCCCAGCATTTT,CASSQSGRGLSNQPQHF
NA,NA,TRBV30,TRBJ1-1,TGTGCCTGGAGTGGCGGACGGACGAACACTGAAGCTTTCTTT,CAWSGGRTNTEAFF
TRBD1,few,TRBV7-3,TRBJ1-2,TGTGCCAGCAGCTCGGGACAGACGAACTATGGCTACACCTTC,CASSSGQTNYGYTF
NA,NA,TRBV10-3,TRBJ1-5,TGTGCCACCAGTGAGTCCAACGATCAGCCCCAGCATTTT,CATSESNDQPQHF
NA,NA,TRBV7-2,TRBJ1-4,TGTGCCAGCAGCCCATCTACGAGTAGGGCTGGTAATGAAAAACTGTTTTTT,CASSPSTSRAGNEKLFF
TRBD1,many,TRBV6-2/TRBV6-3,TRBJ1-2,TGTGCCAGCAGTTACCCACCCTGGACAGGGAGAGACTATGGCTACACCTTC,CASSYPPWTGRDYGYTF
NA,many,TRBV2,TRBJ1-1,TGTGCCAGCAGGACGGGAGAGAACACTGAAGCTTTCTTT,CASRTGENTEAFF
NA,few,TRBV5-6,TRBJ1-1,TGTGCCAGCAGCCTCGGACAGATCACTGAAGCTTTCTTT,CASSLGQITEAFF
NA,NA,TRBV7-2,TRBJ2-5,TGTGCCAGCAGCTTAGCTGAGTCGGGACAAGAGACCCAGTACTTC,CASSLAESGQETQYF